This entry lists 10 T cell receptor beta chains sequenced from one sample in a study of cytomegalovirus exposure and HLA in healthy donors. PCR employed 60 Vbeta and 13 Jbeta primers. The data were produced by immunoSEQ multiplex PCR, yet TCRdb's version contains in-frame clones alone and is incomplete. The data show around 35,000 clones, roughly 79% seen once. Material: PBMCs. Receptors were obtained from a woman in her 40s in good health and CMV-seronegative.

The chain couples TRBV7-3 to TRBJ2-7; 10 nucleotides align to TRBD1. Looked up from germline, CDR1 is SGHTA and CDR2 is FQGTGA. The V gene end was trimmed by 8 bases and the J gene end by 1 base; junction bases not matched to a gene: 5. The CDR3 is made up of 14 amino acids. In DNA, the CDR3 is TGTGCCAGCTTCCCGGGACAGGGGTCCTACGAGCAGTACGTC. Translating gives CASFPGQGSYEQYV.

This chain's CDR3 is CASSDRGESPLHF. The CDR3, as DNA: TGTGCCAGCAGTGACAGGGGGGAATCACCCCTCCACTTT. V and J are TRBV2 and TRBJ1-6; TRBD1 aligns across 7 bases. This CDR3 region has 13 residues. V dropped 3 bases and J dropped 10; count of bases not matched to a gene: 3. Per the germline V gene, CDR1 is SNHLY and CDR2 is FYNNEI.

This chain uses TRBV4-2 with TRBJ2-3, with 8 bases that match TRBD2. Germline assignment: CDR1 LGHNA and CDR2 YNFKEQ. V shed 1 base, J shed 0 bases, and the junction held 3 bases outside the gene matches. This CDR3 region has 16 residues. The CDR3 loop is CASSQAAGGSTDTQYF. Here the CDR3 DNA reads TGTGCCAGCAGCCAAGCGGCGGGGGGAAGCACAGATACGCAGTATTTT.

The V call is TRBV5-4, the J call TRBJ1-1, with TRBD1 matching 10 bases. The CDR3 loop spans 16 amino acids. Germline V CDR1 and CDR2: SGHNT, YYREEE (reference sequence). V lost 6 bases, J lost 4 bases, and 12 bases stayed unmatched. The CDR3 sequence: CASTPGQGISGTEAFF. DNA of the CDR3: TGTGCCAGCACCCCGGGACAGGGGATTTCGGGCACTGAAGCTTTCTTT.

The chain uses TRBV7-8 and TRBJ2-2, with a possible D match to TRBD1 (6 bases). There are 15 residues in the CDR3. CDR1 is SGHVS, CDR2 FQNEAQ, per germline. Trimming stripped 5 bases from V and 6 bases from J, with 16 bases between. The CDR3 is CASSIRDNRAGELFF. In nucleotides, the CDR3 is TGTGCCAGCAGCATCCGGGACAACAGGGCCGGGGAGCTGTTTTTT.

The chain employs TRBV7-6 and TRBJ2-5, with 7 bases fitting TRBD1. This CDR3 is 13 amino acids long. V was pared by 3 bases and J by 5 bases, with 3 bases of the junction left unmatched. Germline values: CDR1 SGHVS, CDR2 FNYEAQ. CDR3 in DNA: TGTGCCAGCAGCTTCCGACAGGGTGAGACCCAGTACTTC. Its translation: CASSFRQGETQYF. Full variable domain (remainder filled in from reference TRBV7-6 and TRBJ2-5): GAGVSQSPRYKVTKRGQDVALRCDPISGHVSLYWYRQALGQGPEFLTYFNYEAQQDKSGLPNDRFSAERPEGSISTLTIQRTEQRDSAMYRCASSFRQGETQYFGPGTRLLVL.

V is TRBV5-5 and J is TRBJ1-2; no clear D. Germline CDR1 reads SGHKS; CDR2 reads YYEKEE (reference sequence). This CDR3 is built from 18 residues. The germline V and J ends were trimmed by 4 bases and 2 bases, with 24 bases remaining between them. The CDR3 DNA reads TGTGCCAGCAGCCCGGGTCTGCGAAGGGAGCCCTCCAACTATGGCTACACCTTC. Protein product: CASSPGLRREPSNYGYTF.

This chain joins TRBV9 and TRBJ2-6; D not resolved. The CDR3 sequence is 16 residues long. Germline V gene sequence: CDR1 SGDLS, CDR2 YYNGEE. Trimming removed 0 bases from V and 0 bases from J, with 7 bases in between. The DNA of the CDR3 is TGTGCCAGCAGCGTAGCTGGCACCTCTGGGGCCAACGTCCTGACTTTC. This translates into CASSVAGTSGANVLTF. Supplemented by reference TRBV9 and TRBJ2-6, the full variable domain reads DSGVTQTPKHLITATGQRVTLRCSPRSGDLSVYWYQQSLDQGLQFLIQYYNGEERAKGNILERFSAQQFPDLHSELNLSSLELGDSALYFCASSVAGTSGANVLTFGAGSRLTVL.

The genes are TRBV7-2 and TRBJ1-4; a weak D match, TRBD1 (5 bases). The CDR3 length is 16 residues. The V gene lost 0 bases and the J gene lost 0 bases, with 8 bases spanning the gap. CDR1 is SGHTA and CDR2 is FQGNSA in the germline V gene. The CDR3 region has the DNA TGTGCCAGCAGCTTAGCTGCAGGGACAACTAATGAAAAACTGTTTTTT. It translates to CASSLAAGTTNEKLFF.

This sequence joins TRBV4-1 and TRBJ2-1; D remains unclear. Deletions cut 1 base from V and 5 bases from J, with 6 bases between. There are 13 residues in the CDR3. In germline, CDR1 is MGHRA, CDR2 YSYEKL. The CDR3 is CASSQGRDNEQFF. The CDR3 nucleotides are TGCGCCAGCAGCCAAGGTCGGGACAATGAGCAGTTCTTC.